This record covers a single TCR beta chain. These data come from a study of chemoradiotherapy in HPV16-positive cancers. Sequencing was performed with immunoSEQ multiplex PCR; in TCRdb, only in-frame clones are kept and a portion is missing. This sample has 25,000 to 30,000 clones; 84% occur once, and the top ten carry 5% to 7%. The CDR3 length is 13 residues. In germline, CDR1 is MGHRA, CDR2 YSYEKL. Trimming pared 1 base from V and 8 bases from J, leaving 8 bases between. The V and J genes are TRBV4-1 and TRBJ1-4; weak D call: TRBD1 (5 bases). Sequencing used blood, obtained from a patient who underwent chemoradiotherapy. The sequence was obtained from a human donor with HPV-associated anogenital cancer. DNA for the CDR3: TGCGCCAGCAGCCAAGTTGAGGGGGAAAAACTGTTTTTT. Translated, it gives CASSQVEGEKLFF.